The clone carrying this T cell receptor beta chain was counted at least ten times. Its cognate antigen is unknown. The TCR beta CDR3 regions underwent amplification using RNA transcripts as the source. Carried out on the TCR CDR3, a first-round RT-PCR used the HTBI primer set. Via MiXCR, TCRdb re-called the multiplex PCR reads, giving one row per CDR3 protein. The data show about 400,000 distinct CDR3 sequences, more than 12% seen once. The entry originates in a study of T cells in Graves' hyperthyroidism and ophthalmopathy. Findings of the study overall: Most thyroid clonotypes expanded above 0.001 were also detected in blood. A model of 13 V-J pairs discriminated ophthalmopathy from stable hyperthyroidism. The model identified upcoming ophthalmopathy a median about 6.5 months ahead of onset.

The receptor was derived from a woman aged 25-40 years with Graves' ophthalmopathy. The sample taken for sequencing was blood.

CDR3 amino acids: CASSQESQGIDTQYF. CDR3 DNA: TGTGCCAGCAGCCAAGAGTCCCAGGGGATAGATACGCAGTATTTT. This chain links TRBV4-2 with TRBJ2-3; the D gene is possibly TRBD1 (6 bases). V lost 0 bases and J lost 5, with 12 bases in between. Germline loops: CDR1 LGHNA, CDR2 YNFKEQ. The CDR3 runs 15 residues.